Listed below are T cell receptor beta chains from one sample, sequenced in a study of cytomegalovirus exposure and HLA in healthy donors. Sequencing used immunoSEQ multiplex PCR; TCRdb keeps in-frame clones, though not all of them. The sample has about 110,000 clones, around two thirds seen once. Sequenced: PBMCs. These receptors were obtained from a man aged 30 to 39 in good health and CMV-seropositive. The CDR3 runs from the conserved cysteine through the conserved F or W. The order of the fields is D gene, clone size, V gene, J gene, CDR3 protein, CDR3 DNA. A D gene is named only where the DNA matches it firmly. Clone size is stated in some rows and not others, as once, few, many or a class when expanded.

D gene: NA
clone size: NA
V gene: TRBV5-1
J gene: TRBJ2-5
CDR3 protein: CASSPSYPQETQYF
CDR3 DNA: TGCGCCAGCAGCCCGAGCTACCCCCAAGAGACCCAGTACTTC

D gene: NA
clone size: NA
V gene: TRBV5-6
J gene: TRBJ2-7
CDR3 protein: CASSLKAGEGYEQYF
CDR3 DNA: TGTGCCAGCAGCTTGAAGGCAGGGGAGGGCTACGAGCAGTACTTC

D gene: TRBD1
clone size: NA
V gene: TRBV19
J gene: TRBJ2-7
CDR3 protein: CASSNWGTGVHEQYF
CDR3 DNA: TGTGCCAGTAGTAACTGGGGGACAGGGGTACACGAGCAGTACTTC

D gene: NA
clone size: NA
V gene: TRBV5-1
J gene: TRBJ2-3
CDR3 protein: CASSLSDTQYF
CDR3 DNA: TGCGCCAGCAGCCTTTCAGATACGCAGTATTTT

D gene: NA
clone size: NA
V gene: TRBV6-1
J gene: TRBJ1-4
CDR3 protein: CASTQGNEKLFF
CDR3 DNA: TGTGCCAGCACGCAGGGTAATGAAAAACTGTTTTTT

D gene: NA
clone size: NA
V gene: TRBV5-1
J gene: TRBJ2-5
CDR3 protein: CASSSYPGGETQYF
CDR3 DNA: TGCGCCAGCAGCTCCTACCCAGGAGGGGAGACCCAGTACTTC

D gene: TRBD1
clone size: once
V gene: TRBV13
J gene: TRBJ2-1
CDR3 protein: CASSLGDRAYNEQFF
CDR3 DNA: TGTGCCAGCAGCTTGGGGGACAGGGCCTACAATGAGCAGTTCTTC

D gene: TRBD1
clone size: NA
V gene: TRBV4-1
J gene: TRBJ1-4
CDR3 protein: CASSKTGGNEKLFF
CDR3 DNA: TGCGCCAGCAGCAAGACAGGGGGGAATGAAAAACTGTTTTTT

D gene: NA
clone size: once
V gene: TRBV11-2
J gene: TRBJ2-7
CDR3 protein: CASSFGSGPTYEQYF
CDR3 DNA: TGTGCCAGCAGCTTTGGCAGCGGCCCCACCTACGAGCAGTACTTC

D gene: TRBD1
clone size: NA
V gene: TRBV5-1
J gene: TRBJ2-5
CDR3 protein: CASSLGTGNQETQYF
CDR3 DNA: TGCGCCAGCAGCCTAGGGACAGGCAACCAAGAGACCCAGTACTTC

D gene: TRBD2
clone size: NA
V gene: TRBV5-1
J gene: TRBJ2-5
CDR3 protein: CASSFSLAGAQFGETQYF
CDR3 DNA: TGCGCCAGCAGCTTTTCACTAGCGGGGGCTCAATTTGGGGAGACCCAGTACTTC

D gene: NA
clone size: few
V gene: TRBV14
J gene: TRBJ1-2
CDR3 protein: CASSQDLRGYYGYTF
CDR3 DNA: TGTGCCAGCAGCCAAGACCTACGGGGGTACTATGGCTACACCTTC

D gene: TRBD1
clone size: few
V gene: TRBV7-9
J gene: TRBJ2-7
CDR3 protein: CASSPFDRGEQYF
CDR3 DNA: TGTGCCAGCAGCCCATTTGACAGGGGCGAGCAGTACTTC

D gene: NA
clone size: few
V gene: TRBV6-5
J gene: TRBJ2-5
CDR3 protein: CASSYSRGLGTQYF
CDR3 DNA: TGTGCCAGCAGTTACTCCCGGGGACTGGGGACCCAGTACTTC

D gene: NA
clone size: NA
V gene: TRBV5-8
J gene: TRBJ2-4
CDR3 protein: CASSLFQGLAKNIQYF
CDR3 DNA: TGTGCCAGCAGCCTTTTCCAGGGACTAGCCAAAAACATTCAGTACTTC

D gene: NA
clone size: once
V gene: TRBV6-6
J gene: TRBJ2-5
CDR3 protein: CASTPAGMETQYF
CDR3 DNA: TGTGCCAGCACCCCAGCAGGAATGGAGACCCAGTACTTC

D gene: NA
clone size: NA
V gene: TRBV30
J gene: TRBJ1-2
CDR3 protein: CAFPGTPDYGYTF
CDR3 DNA: TGTGCCTTTCCCGGGACACCGGACTATGGCTACACCTTC

D gene: TRBD2
clone size: NA
V gene: TRBV27
J gene: TRBJ2-3
CDR3 protein: CATGLAGTDTQYF
CDR3 DNA: TGTGCCACGGGACTAGCGGGGACAGATACGCAGTATTTT

D gene: TRBD2
clone size: few
V gene: TRBV10-3
J gene: TRBJ2-5
CDR3 protein: CAISTSGGPEETQYF
CDR3 DNA: TGTGCCATCAGTACTAGCGGGGGGCCTGAAGAGACCCAGTACTTC

D gene: TRBD1
clone size: NA
V gene: TRBV2
J gene: TRBJ2-7
CDR3 protein: CASIPGTGVFHEQYF
CDR3 DNA: TGTGCCAGCATTCCTGGGACAGGGGTTTTCCACGAGCAGTACTTC

D gene: TRBD2
clone size: once
V gene: TRBV4-3
J gene: TRBJ2-7
CDR3 protein: CASSQAAGGSSYEQYF
CDR3 DNA: TGCGCCAGCAGCCAAGCGGCGGGGGGGAGCTCCTACGAGCAGTACTTC

D gene: TRBD1
clone size: NA
V gene: TRBV5-1
J gene: TRBJ1-6
CDR3 protein: CAYYPGTVNSPLHF
CDR3 DNA: TGCGCCTACTATCCCGGGACAGTAAATTCACCCCTCCACTTT

D gene: NA
clone size: NA
V gene: TRBV11-1
J gene: TRBJ1-2
CDR3 protein: CASSLTRDTVSGYTF
CDR3 DNA: TGTGCCAGCAGCTTAACCCGGGACACCGTAAGTGGCTACACCTTC

D gene: TRBD1
clone size: NA
V gene: TRBV7-2
J gene: TRBJ1-2
CDR3 protein: CASSLAGGIYGYTF
CDR3 DNA: TGTGCCAGCAGCCTGGCAGGGGGTATCTATGGCTACACCTTC

D gene: NA
clone size: once
V gene: TRBV5-4
J gene: TRBJ2-3
CDR3 protein: CASSPRGGAGTDTQYF
CDR3 DNA: TGTGCCAGCAGCCCTCGCGGGGGCGCGGGCACAGATACGCAGTATTTT

D gene: TRBD1
clone size: NA
V gene: TRBV29-1
J gene: TRBJ1-2
CDR3 protein: CSVEGGGQVYGYTF
CDR3 DNA: TGCAGCGTTGAAGGCGGCGGACAGGTATATGGCTACACCTTC

D gene: NA
clone size: NA
V gene: TRBV10-3
J gene: TRBJ1-1
CDR3 protein: CAISESRFNTEAFF
CDR3 DNA: TGTGCCATCAGTGAGTCCCGGTTCAACACTGAAGCTTTCTTT

D gene: NA
clone size: NA
V gene: TRBV6-5
J gene: TRBJ2-7
CDR3 protein: CASSPQGYEQYF
CDR3 DNA: TGTGCCAGCAGCCCTCAGGGCTACGAGCAGTACTTC

D gene: NA
clone size: NA
V gene: TRBV15
J gene: TRBJ1-6
CDR3 protein: CATSRGDKAGRNSPLHF
CDR3 DNA: TGTGCCACCAGCAGAGGAGACAAAGCAGGGCGAAATTCACCCCTCCACTTT

D gene: TRBD2
clone size: few
V gene: TRBV6-5
J gene: TRBJ2-1
CDR3 protein: CASASGGSRNEQFF
CDR3 DNA: TGTGCCAGCGCTAGCGGGGGTTCGAGGAATGAGCAGTTCTTC

D gene: NA
clone size: NA
V gene: TRBV9
J gene: TRBJ1-3
CDR3 protein: CASSVWAGLGGNTIYF
CDR3 DNA: TGTGCCAGCAGCGTTTGGGCAGGACTTGGGGGAAACACCATATATTTT

D gene: TRBD2
clone size: NA
V gene: TRBV2
J gene: TRBJ2-7
CDR3 protein: CASSEGSGVYEQYF
CDR3 DNA: TGTGCCAGCAGTGAAGGTAGCGGGGTCTACGAGCAGTACTTC

D gene: TRBD1
clone size: NA
V gene: TRBV29-1
J gene: TRBJ2-7
CDR3 protein: CSARQGGSYEQYF
CDR3 DNA: TGCAGCGCCCGACAGGGGGGTTCCTACGAGCAGTACTTC

D gene: TRBD1
clone size: NA
V gene: TRBV5-8
J gene: TRBJ1-2
CDR3 protein: CASSLRGPNYGYTF
CDR3 DNA: TGTGCCAGCAGCTTGAGGGGGCCTAACTATGGCTACACCTTC

D gene: NA
clone size: NA
V gene: TRBV19
J gene: TRBJ2-5
CDR3 protein: CASRALGGSQETQYF
CDR3 DNA: TGTGCCAGTAGGGCTCTCGGGGGATCCCAAGAGACCCAGTACTTC

D gene: NA
clone size: NA
V gene: TRBV13
J gene: TRBJ2-3
CDR3 protein: CASSFVAGASTDTQYF
CDR3 DNA: TGTGCCAGCAGCTTTGTCGCGGGGGCTAGCACAGATACGCAGTATTTT

D gene: NA
clone size: NA
V gene: TRBV7-8
J gene: TRBJ2-7
CDR3 protein: CASSFLSSYEQYF
CDR3 DNA: TGTGCCAGCAGCTTCCTTAGCTCCTACGAGCAGTACTTC

D gene: NA
clone size: NA
V gene: TRBV7-2
J gene: TRBJ2-5
CDR3 protein: CASSPAGETQYF
CDR3 DNA: TGTGCCAGCAGCCCAGCGGGAGAGACCCAGTACTTC

D gene: TRBD2
clone size: NA
V gene: TRBV6-1
J gene: TRBJ2-4
CDR3 protein: CASSEAPPGGKDIQYF
CDR3 DNA: TGTGCCAGCAGTGAAGCTCCTCCGGGGGGAAAGGACATTCAGTACTTC

D gene: NA
clone size: NA
V gene: TRBV20-1
J gene: TRBJ2-3
CDR3 protein: CSAWAAATQYF
CDR3 DNA: TGCAGTGCTTGGGCCGCTGCTACGCAGTATTTT

D gene: TRBD1
clone size: NA
V gene: TRBV5-1
J gene: TRBJ1-4
CDR3 protein: CASSLKGAGEKLFF
CDR3 DNA: TGCGCCAGCAGCTTGAAGGGGGCAGGTGAAAAACTGTTTTTT

D gene: TRBD1
clone size: NA
V gene: TRBV2
J gene: TRBJ1-2
CDR3 protein: CASRGGTGNIWDHLGYTF
CDR3 DNA: TGTGCCAGCAGGGGGGGGACAGGGAATATCTGGGATCATCTTGGCTACACCTTC

D gene: NA
clone size: NA
V gene: TRBV2
J gene: TRBJ1-6
CDR3 protein: CASSQTSFQSGTLHF
CDR3 DNA: TGTGCCAGCAGTCAAACCTCCTTCCAATCGGGAACCCTCCACTTT

D gene: TRBD2
clone size: NA
V gene: TRBV5-1
J gene: TRBJ2-5
CDR3 protein: CASSFLAGKETQYF
CDR3 DNA: TGCGCCAGCAGCTTTCTAGCGGGGAAAGAGACCCAGTACTTC

D gene: NA
clone size: NA
V gene: TRBV14
J gene: TRBJ1-1
CDR3 protein: CASSQLGGPAFF
CDR3 DNA: TGTGCCAGCAGCCAACTCGGGGGGCCAGCTTTCTTT

D gene: NA
clone size: NA
V gene: TRBV18
J gene: TRBJ1-2
CDR3 protein: CASSPSTGNNYGYTF
CDR3 DNA: TGTGCCAGCTCACCCTCAACAGGGAATAACTATGGCTACACCTTC

D gene: NA
clone size: once
V gene: TRBV19
J gene: TRBJ1-5
CDR3 protein: CASSITAVNQPQHF
CDR3 DNA: TGTGCCAGTAGTATAACGGCGGTCAATCAGCCCCAGCATTTT

D gene: TRBD1
clone size: NA
V gene: TRBV5-4
J gene: TRBJ2-6
CDR3 protein: CASSLGGRRQGISGANVLTF
CDR3 DNA: TGTGCCAGCAGCTTGGGCGGCCGGCGACAGGGTATTTCTGGGGCCAACGTCCTGACTTTC